These 14 T cell receptor beta chains were sequenced from one sample in a study of Graves' ophthalmopathy and Graves' hyperthyroidism. RNA transcripts yielded amplified TCR beta CDR3 regions. First-round RT-PCR relied on HTBI primers, and a second-round multiplex PCR came next. MiXCR was run by TCRdb on the multiplex PCR reads, yielding one entry per CDR3 protein. The sample contains approximately 700,000 distinct CDR3 sequences, around 40% of which appear only once. Source material: peripheral blood. These receptors were obtained from an adult man with Graves' ophthalmopathy.

J is TRBJ2-1 and V is TRBV29-1; the match to TRBD2 covers 7 bases. The germline V gene has CDR1 SQVTM and CDR2 ANQGSEA. The CDR3 is 13 amino acids. V was clipped by 7 bases and J by 3 bases; unmatched bases: 6. CDR3 DNA sequence: TGCAGCGCGACGGGAGGATTCTACAATGAGCAGTTCTTC. Translating it yields CSATGGFYNEQFF.

The V and J genes are TRBV9 and TRBJ1-6, with D perhaps matching TRBD1 (5 bases). Germline values: CDR1 SGDLS, CDR2 YYNGEE. CDR3 size: 15 residues. V was trimmed by 0 bases and J by 7 bases, leaving 11 bases between them. DNA of the CDR3: TGTGCCAGCAGCGTAGAAGGGGCAGGAAATTCACCCCTCCACTTT. Amino acid sequence: CASSVEGAGNSPLHF.

This clonotype was observed many times. This chain uses TRBV20-1 with TRBJ2-7, with 9 bases aligning to TRBD1. Germline loops: CDR1 DFQATT, CDR2 SNEGSKA (reference sequence). The CDR3 spans 12 residues. With V trimmed by 6 bases and J by 6 bases, 6 bases remained unmatched. CDR3 residues: CSAQQGAREQYF. CDR3 DNA sequence: TGCAGTGCCCAACAGGGGGCGCGCGAGCAGTACTTC.

In its sample, this clonotype was seen a few times. V is TRBV9 and J is TRBJ1-2; TRBD1 agrees at 7 bases. This CDR3 comprises 16 residues. CDR1 and CDR2 from the germline V gene are SGDLS and YYNGEE. J was trimmed by 5 bases and V by 0 bases; bases with no gene match: 10. The DNA of the CDR3 is TGTGCCAGCAGCGTAGGCCCCGGGGACAGTGGATATGGCTACACCTTC. Amino acid sequence: CASSVGPGDSGYGYTF. Complete variable domain (other parts from reference TRBV9 and TRBJ1-2): DSGVTQTPKHLITATGQRVTLRCSPRSGDLSVYWYQQSLDQGLQFLIQYYNGEERAKGNILERFSAQQFPDLHSELNLSSLELGDSALYFCASSVGPGDSGYGYTFGSGTRLTVV.

Comments on this clonotype: A read error is possible here, since a much larger clone lies one base away. The chain uses TRBV29-1 and TRBJ2-7; D is possibly TRBD1 or TRBD2 (5 bases each). Germline lookup yields CDR1 SQVTM and CDR2 ANQGSEA. This CDR3 region has 13 residues. CDR3 protein: CGALAGSAYEQYF. DNA for the CDR3: TGCGGCGCTCTAGCAGGGTCAGCCTACGAGCAGTACTTC.

The gene calls are TRBV6-5 and TRBJ1-2; TRBD1 matches at 8 bases. This CDR3 region has 15 residues. Germline V lookup: CDR1 MNHEY, CDR2 SVGAGI. V trimming: 6 bases; J trimming: 3 bases; junction bases outside the gene matches: 9. The CDR3 reads CASRATGGSYYGYTF. In nucleotides, the CDR3 is TGTGCCAGCAGAGCCACAGGGGGGTCGTACTATGGCTACACCTTC.

The chain is built from TRBV14 and TRBJ1-1; 9 nucleotides line up with TRBD1. After removal of 8 bases from V and 4 bases from J, the junction contained 14 bases not matched to a gene. From germline, CDR1 is SGHDN and CDR2 FVKESK. The CDR3 runs 16 residues. The CDR3 coding sequence is TGTGCCAGCTCACCACCAGGGACAGGGAGGGTCACTGAAGCTTTCTTT. This sequence encodes CASSPPGTGRVTEAFF.

The chain is built from TRBV7-9 and TRBJ1-1; D not certain. Trimming removed 1 base at V and 4 bases at J, with 10 bases between. The CDR3 runs to 14 residues. The V gene's germline CDR1 is SEHNR and CDR2 FQNEAQ (reference sequence). The CDR3 reads CASSLGRTSTEAFF. CDR3 DNA: TGTGCCAGCAGCTTAGGCCGTACCAGCACTGAAGCTTTCTTT.

This clonotype was observed once. A read error may be the cause here, since a much bigger clone is one base away. Because the CDR3 is missing its conserved closing phenylalanine or tryptophan, this is likely a read error. V is TRBV9 and J is TRBJ1-1; no reliable D call. Trimming took 0 bases from V and 1 from J, leaving 10 bases between them. Germline CDR1 is SGDLS and CDR2 is YYNGEE. The CDR3 spans 15 residues. This CDR3 is CASSVVGRTNTEAFL. DNA for the CDR3: TGTGCCAGCAGCGTAGTTGGCAGAACGAACACTGAAGCTTTCCTT.

This clonotype was seen only a few times. The CDR3 coding sequence is TGTGCCAGCGGCAATCGGGGACAGGGGCAATCTAACTATGGCTACACCTTC. Its translation: CASGNRGQGQSNYGYTF. The chain joins TRBV7-8 to TRBJ1-2; TRBD1 agrees at 10 bases. The V and J ends lost 8 bases and 0 bases, in that order; junction bases with no gene match: 12. The V gene's germline CDR1 is SGHVS and CDR2 FQNEAQ. This CDR3 has 17 residues.

The chain has TRBV7-9 and TRBJ1-4; maybe TRBD1 (6 bases). The germline gives CDR1 SEHNR, CDR2 FQNEAQ (reference sequence). The CDR3 is made up of 14 amino acids. V was cut by 4 bases and J by 4 bases, with 10 bases left in between. Here the CDR3 reads CASSSRTVNEKLFF. In DNA, the CDR3 is TGTGCCAGCAGCTCCCGGACAGTTAATGAAAAACTGTTTTTT.

Of note for this clonotype: This could be a read error, since a much larger clone is one nucleotide away. The chain joins TRBV19 to TRBJ1-4; no firm D call. The CDR3 length is 15 residues. The germline gives CDR1 LNHDA, CDR2 SQIVND (reference sequence). Trimming cost V 3 bases and J 7 bases, with 15 bases left between them. CDR3 amino acids: CASSILTSSSEKLFF. As DNA, the CDR3 is TGTGCCAGTAGTATCCTCACCAGCAGCAGTGAAAAACTGTTTTTT.

The chain joins TRBV20-1 to TRBJ1-1; D is perhaps TRBD1 (5 bases). Germline assignment: CDR1 DFQATT and CDR2 SNEGSKA (reference sequence). V was cut by 3 bases and J by 8 bases, with 10 bases left in between. CDR3 length: 11 amino acids. The CDR3 sequence is CSARGVWEAFF. The CDR3 DNA reads as TGCAGTGCTAGGGGGGTCTGGGAAGCTTTCTTT.

This clonotype appeared many times. Here the CDR3 DNA reads TGTGCCACCAGCGAACCCGGACAGATCCAAGAGACCCAGTACTTC. Its translation is CATSEPGQIQETQYF. The chain combines TRBV15 with TRBJ2-5, with D perhaps TRBD1 (6 bases). The CDR3 length is 15 residues. V was trimmed by 5 bases and J by 1 base, leaving 14 bases between them. CDR1 LNHNV and CDR2 YYDKDF come from the germline V gene (reference sequence).